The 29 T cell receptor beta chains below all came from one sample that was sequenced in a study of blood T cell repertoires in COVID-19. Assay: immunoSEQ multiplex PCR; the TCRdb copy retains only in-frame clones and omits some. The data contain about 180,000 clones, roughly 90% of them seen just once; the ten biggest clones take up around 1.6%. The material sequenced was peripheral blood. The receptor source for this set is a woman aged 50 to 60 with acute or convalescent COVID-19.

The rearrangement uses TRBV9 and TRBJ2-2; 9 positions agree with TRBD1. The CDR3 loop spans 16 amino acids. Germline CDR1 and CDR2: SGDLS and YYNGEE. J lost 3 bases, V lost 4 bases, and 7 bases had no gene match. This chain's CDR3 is CASSNAGTGYTGELFF. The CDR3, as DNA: TGTGCCAGCAGCAATGCCGGGACAGGGTACACCGGGGAGCTGTTTTTT.

The CDR3 sequence: CASSDQLTNYNSPLHF. CDR3 DNA: TGTGCCAGCAGTGACCAGCTGACTAACTATAATTCACCCCTCCACTTT. The genes are TRBV6-1 and TRBJ1-6; D is ambiguous. This CDR3 has 16 amino acids. The germline V and J ends were trimmed by 3 bases and 3 bases, with 12 bases remaining between them. CDR1 and CDR2 (germline): MNHNS, SASEGT.

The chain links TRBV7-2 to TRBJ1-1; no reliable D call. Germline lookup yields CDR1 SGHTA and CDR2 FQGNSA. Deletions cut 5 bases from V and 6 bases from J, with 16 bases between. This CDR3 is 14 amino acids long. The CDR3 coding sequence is TGTGCCAGCAGCACCCCTGCGGGCCGGGCTGAAGCTTTCTTT. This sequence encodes CASSTPAGRAEAFF.

CDR3 DNA: TGTGCCAGCAGCCAAGTCCCGGGCTATGGCTACACCTTC. It codes for CASSQVPGYGYTF. The rearrangement links TRBV14 to TRBJ1-2; D ambiguous. V was clipped by 1 base and J by 4 bases, with 7 bases between them. CDR3 length: 13 residues. CDR1 is SGHDN and CDR2 is FVKESK in the germline V gene.

The CDR3 reads CASSQNTPGQGVFINQPQHF. For the CDR3, the DNA is TGCGCCAGCAGCCAAAACACTCCGGGACAGGGGGTCTTTATAAATCAGCCCCAGCATTTT. The chain links TRBV4-1 to TRBJ1-5; 11 bases line up with TRBD1. J was trimmed by 4 bases and V by 2 bases; bases with no gene match: 16. The CDR3 has 20 amino acids. Germline assignment: CDR1 MGHRA and CDR2 YSYEKL.

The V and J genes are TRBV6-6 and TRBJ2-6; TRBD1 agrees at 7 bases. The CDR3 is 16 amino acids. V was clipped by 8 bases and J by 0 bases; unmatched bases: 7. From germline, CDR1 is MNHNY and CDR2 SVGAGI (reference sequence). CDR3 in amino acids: CASSRGQSSGANVLTF. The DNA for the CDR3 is TGTGCCAGCTCCCGGGGACAGAGCTCTGGGGCCAACGTCCTGACTTTC.

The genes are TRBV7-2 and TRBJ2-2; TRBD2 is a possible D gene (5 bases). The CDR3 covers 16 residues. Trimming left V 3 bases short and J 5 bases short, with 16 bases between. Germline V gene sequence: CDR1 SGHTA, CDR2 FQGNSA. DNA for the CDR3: TGTGCCAGCAGCTTCTCTCCTAGCCTATGGACCGGGGAGCTGTTTTTT. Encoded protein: CASSFSPSLWTGELFF.

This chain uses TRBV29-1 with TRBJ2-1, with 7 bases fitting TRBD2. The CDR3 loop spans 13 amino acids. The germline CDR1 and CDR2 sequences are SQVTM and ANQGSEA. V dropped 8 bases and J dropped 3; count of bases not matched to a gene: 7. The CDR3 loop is CSTTGGGYNEQFF. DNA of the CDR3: TGCAGCACTACGGGGGGAGGCTACAATGAGCAGTTCTTC.

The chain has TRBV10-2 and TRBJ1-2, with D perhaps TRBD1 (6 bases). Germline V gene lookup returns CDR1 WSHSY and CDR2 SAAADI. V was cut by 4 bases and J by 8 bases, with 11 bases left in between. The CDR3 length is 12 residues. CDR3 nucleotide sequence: TGCGCCAGCAGTGTTGGGGGCTGGGGCTACACCTTC. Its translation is CASSVGGWGYTF.

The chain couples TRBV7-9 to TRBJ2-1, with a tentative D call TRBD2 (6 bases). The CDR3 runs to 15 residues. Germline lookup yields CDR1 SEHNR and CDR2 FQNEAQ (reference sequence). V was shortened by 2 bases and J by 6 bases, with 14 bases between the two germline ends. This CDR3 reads CASSLWKGLPNEQFF. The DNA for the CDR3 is TGTGCCAGCAGCTTATGGAAGGGACTCCCCAATGAGCAGTTCTTC. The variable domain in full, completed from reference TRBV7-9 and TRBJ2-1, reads DTGVSQNPRHKITKRGQNVTFRCDPISEHNRLYWYRQTLGQGPEFLTYFQNEAQLEKSRLLSDRFSAERPKGSFSTLEIQRTEQGDSAMYLCASSLWKGLPNEQFFGPGTRLTVL.

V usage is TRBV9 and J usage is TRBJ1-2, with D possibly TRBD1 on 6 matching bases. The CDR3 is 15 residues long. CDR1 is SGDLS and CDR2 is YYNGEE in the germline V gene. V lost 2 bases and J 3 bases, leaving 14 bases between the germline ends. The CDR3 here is CASSVGGRSDYGYTF. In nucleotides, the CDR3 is TGTGCCAGCAGCGTGGGGGGGCGTAGTGACTATGGCTACACCTTC.

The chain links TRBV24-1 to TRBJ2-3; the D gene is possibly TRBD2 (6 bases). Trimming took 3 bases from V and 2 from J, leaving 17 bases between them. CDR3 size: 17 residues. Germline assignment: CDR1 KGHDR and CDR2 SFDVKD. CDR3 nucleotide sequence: TGTGCCACCAGTGATCCGCGGAGGGACTCCCACACAGATACGCAGTATTTT. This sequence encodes CATSDPRRDSHTDTQYF.

The CDR3 here is CASSSLRDPFTDTQYF. CDR3 coding DNA: TGTGCCAGCAGCTCCCTCCGGGATCCATTCACAGATACGCAGTATTTT. The gene calls are TRBV7-2 and TRBJ2-3; a possible D gene is TRBD2 (5 bases). The CDR3 covers 16 residues. Germline V lookup: CDR1 SGHTA, CDR2 FQGNSA. Trimming left V 4 bases short and J 2 bases short, with 16 bases between.

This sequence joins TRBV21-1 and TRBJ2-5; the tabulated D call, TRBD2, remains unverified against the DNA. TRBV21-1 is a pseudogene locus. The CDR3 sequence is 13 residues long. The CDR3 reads CATITEGGETQYF. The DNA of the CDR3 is TGTGCCACTATAACAGAGGGAGGGGAGACCCAGTACTTC.

The DNA of the CDR3 is TGTGCCAGCAGCTTAGAGACAGGGAGCACAGATACGCAGTATTTT. This codes for CASSLETGSTDTQYF. V and J are TRBV11-3 and TRBJ2-3; 7 bases fit TRBD1. Germline loops: CDR1 SGHNT, CDR2 YENEEA. The junction had 0 bases not matched to a gene; V was cut back by 0 bases and J by 0 bases. This CDR3 comprises 15 residues.

CDR3 amino acids: CAWSTHLILDYGYTF. The DNA for the CDR3 is TGTGCCTGGAGTACCCACTTAATTCTAGACTATGGCTACACCTTC. The chain recombines TRBV30 with TRBJ1-2, with D uncertain. CDR3 size: 15 residues. V was shortened by 2 bases and J by 3 bases, with 16 bases between the two germline ends. CDR1 is GTSNPN, CDR2 SVGIG, per germline (reference sequence). Based on the CDR3 plus reference TRBV30 and TRBJ1-2, the full variable domain is SQTIHQWPATLVQPVGSPLSLECTVEGTSNPNLYWYRQAAGRGLQLLFYSVGIGQISSEVPQNLSASRPQDRQFILSSKKLLLSDSGFYLCAWSTHLILDYGYTFGSGTRLTVV.

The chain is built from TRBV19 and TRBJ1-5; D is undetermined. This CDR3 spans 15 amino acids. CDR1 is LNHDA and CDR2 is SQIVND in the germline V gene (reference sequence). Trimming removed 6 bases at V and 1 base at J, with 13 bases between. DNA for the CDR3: TGTGCCAGTAGGGTGACAAATCTGAGCAATCAGCCCCAGCATTTT. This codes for CASRVTNLSNQPQHF.

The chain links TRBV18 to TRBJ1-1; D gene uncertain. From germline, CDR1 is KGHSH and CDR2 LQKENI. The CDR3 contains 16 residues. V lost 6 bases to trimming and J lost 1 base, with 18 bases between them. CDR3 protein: CASSDGLLGANTEAFF. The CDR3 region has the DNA TGTGCCAGCTCGGACGGATTACTGGGAGCGAACACTGAAGCTTTCTTT.

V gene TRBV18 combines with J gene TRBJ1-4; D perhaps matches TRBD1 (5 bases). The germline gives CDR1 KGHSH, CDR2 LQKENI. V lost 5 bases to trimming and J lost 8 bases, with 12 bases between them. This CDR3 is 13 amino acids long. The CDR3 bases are TGTGCCAGCTCATCCTCGGGGGTCGAAAAACTGTTTTTT. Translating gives CASSSSGVEKLFF.

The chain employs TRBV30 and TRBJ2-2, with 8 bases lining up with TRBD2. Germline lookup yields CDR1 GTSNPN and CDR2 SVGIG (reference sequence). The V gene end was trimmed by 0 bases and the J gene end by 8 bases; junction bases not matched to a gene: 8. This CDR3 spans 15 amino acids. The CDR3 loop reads CAWSVSSGGSGELFF. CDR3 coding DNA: TGTGCCTGGAGTGTTTCCAGCGGGGGATCGGGGGAGCTGTTTTTT.

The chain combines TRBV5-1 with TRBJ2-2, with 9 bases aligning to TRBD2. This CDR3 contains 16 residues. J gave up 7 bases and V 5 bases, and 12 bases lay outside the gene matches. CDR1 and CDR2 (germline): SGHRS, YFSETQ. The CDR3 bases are TGCGCCAGCAGGCTTGGCCAAGCGGGAGGTGGCGGGGAGCTGTTTTTT. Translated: CASRLGQAGGGGELFF. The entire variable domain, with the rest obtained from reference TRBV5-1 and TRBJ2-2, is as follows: KAGVTQTPRYLIKTRGQQVTLSCSPISGHRSVSWYQQTPGQGLQFLFEYFSETQRNKGNFPGRFSGRQFSNSRSEMNVSTLELGDSALYLCASRLGQAGGGGELFFGEGSRLTVL.

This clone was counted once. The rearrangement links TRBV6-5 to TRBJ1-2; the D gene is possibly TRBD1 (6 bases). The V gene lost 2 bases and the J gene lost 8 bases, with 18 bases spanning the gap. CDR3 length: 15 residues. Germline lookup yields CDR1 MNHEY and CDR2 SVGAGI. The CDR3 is CASSYRQDLSTGYTF. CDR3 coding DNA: TGTGCCAGCAGTTACCGACAGGACCTCTCTACCGGCTACACCTTC.

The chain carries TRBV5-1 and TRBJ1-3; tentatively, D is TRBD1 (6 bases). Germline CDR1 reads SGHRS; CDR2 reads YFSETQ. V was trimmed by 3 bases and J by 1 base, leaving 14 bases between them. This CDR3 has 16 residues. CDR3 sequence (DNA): TGCGCCAGCAGCTCGAGCGGGGGGGCGTCTGGAAACACCATATATTTT. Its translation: CASSSSGGASGNTIYF.

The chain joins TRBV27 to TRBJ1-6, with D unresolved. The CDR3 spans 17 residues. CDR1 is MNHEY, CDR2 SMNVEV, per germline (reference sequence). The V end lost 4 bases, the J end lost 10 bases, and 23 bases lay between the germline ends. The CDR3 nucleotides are TGTGCCAGCAGTTCGGTCGTCGGGAGCGGAGTTAAGTCACCCCTCCACTTT. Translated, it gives CASSSVVGSGVKSPLHF.

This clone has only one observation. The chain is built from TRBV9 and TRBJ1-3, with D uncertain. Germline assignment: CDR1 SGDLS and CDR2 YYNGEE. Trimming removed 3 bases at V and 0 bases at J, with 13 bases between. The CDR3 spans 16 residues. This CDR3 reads CASSATRGNSGNTIYF. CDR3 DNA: TGTGCCAGCAGCGCCACACGAGGGAACTCTGGAAACACCATATATTTT.

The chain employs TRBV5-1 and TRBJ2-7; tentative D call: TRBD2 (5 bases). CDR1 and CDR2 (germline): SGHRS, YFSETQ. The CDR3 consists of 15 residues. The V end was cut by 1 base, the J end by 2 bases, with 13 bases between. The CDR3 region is CASSLSGGFTYEQYF. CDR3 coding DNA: TGCGCCAGCAGCTTGAGTGGCGGGTTCACCTACGAGCAGTACTTC.

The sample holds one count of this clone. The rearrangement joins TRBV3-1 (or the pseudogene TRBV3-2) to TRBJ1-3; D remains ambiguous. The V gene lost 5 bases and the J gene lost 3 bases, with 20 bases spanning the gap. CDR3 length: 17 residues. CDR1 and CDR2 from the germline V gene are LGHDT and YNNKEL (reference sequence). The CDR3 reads CASSKGSGLRFGNTIYF. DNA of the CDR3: TGTGCCAGCAGCAAAGGGAGTGGGTTACGATTTGGAAACACCATATATTTT.

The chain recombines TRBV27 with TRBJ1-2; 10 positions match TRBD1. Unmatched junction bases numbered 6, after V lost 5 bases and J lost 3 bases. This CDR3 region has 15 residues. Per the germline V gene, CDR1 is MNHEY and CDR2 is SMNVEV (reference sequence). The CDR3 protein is CASSPGTGVYYGYTF. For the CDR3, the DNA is TGTGCCAGCAGTCCCGGGACAGGGGTATACTATGGCTACACCTTC.

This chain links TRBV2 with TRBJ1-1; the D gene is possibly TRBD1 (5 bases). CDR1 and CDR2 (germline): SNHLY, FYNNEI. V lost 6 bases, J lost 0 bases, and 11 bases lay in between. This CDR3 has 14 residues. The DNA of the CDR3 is TGTGCCAGCAGCCTCGGGGGAATGAACACTGAAGCTTTCTTT. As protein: CASSLGGMNTEAFF.